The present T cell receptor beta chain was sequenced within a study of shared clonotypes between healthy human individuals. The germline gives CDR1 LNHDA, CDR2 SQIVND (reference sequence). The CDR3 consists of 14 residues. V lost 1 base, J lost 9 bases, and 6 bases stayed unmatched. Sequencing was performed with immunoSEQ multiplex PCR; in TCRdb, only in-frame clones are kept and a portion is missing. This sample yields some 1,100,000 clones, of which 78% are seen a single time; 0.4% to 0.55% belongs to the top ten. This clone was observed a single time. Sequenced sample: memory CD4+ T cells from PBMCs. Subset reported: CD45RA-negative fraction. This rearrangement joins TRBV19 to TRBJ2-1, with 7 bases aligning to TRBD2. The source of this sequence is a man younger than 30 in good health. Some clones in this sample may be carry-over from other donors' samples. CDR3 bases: TGTGCCAGTAGTATAGCGGGGGGTTCGGGTGAGCAGTTCTTC. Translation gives CASSIAGGSGEQFF.